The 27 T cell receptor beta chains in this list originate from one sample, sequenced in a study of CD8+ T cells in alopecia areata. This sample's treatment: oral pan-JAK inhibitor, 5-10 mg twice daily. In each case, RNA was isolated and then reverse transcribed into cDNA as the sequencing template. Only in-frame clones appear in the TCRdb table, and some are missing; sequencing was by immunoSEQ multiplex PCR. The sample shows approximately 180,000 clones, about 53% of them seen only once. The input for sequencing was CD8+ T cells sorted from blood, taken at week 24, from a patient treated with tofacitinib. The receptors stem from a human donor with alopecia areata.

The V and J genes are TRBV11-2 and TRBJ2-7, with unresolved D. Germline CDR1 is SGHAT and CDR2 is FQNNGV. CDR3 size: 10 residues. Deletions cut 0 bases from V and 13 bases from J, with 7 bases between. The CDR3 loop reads CASSLDRIYF. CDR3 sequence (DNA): TGTGCCAGCAGCTTAGATCGAATATACTTC.

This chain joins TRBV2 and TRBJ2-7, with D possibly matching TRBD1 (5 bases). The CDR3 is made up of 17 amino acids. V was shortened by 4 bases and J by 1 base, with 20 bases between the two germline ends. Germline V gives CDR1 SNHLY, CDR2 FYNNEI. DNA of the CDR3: TGTGCCAGCAGTGGGGGCCCCTCCTTTCCAGGGTCCTACGAGCAGTACTTC. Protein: CASSGGPSFPGSYEQYF.

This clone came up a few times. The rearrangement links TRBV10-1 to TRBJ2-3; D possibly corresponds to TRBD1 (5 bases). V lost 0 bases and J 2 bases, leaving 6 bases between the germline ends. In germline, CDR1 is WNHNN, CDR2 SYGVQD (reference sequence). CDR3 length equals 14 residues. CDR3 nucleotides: TGCGCCAGCAGTGAGTCAGGGGCCACAGATACGCAGTATTTT. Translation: CASSESGATDTQYF.

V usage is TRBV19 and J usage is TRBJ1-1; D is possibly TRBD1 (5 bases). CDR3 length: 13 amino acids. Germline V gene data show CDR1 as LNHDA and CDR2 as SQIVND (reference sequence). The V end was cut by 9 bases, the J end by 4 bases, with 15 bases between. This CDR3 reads CASQGPLSTEAFF. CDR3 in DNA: TGTGCCAGCCAGGGACCCCTGAGCACTGAAGCTTTCTTT.

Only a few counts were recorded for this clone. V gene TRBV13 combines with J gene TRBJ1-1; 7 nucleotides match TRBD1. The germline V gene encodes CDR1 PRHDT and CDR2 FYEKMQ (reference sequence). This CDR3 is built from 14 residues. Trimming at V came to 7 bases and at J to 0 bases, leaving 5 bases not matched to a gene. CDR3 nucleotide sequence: TGTGCCAGCACCCGGACAGGATTGAACACTGAAGCTTTCTTT. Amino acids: CASTRTGLNTEAFF.

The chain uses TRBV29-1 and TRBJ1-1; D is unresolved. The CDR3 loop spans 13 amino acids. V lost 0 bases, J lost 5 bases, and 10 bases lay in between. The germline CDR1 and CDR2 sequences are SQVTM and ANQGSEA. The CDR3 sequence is CSVEENAGTEAFF. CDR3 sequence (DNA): TGCAGCGTTGAAGAGAACGCAGGAACTGAAGCTTTCTTT.

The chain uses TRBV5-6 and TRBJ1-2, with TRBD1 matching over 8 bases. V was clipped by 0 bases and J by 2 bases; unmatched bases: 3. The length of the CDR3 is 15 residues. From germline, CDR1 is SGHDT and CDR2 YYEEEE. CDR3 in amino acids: CASSLGTGINYGYTF. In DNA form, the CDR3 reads TGTGCCAGCAGCTTGGGGACAGGGATCAACTATGGCTACACCTTC. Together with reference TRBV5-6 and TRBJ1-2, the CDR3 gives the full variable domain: DAGVTQSPTHLIKTRGQQVTLRCSPKSGHDTVSWYQQALGQGPQFIFQYYEEEERQRGNFPDRFSGHQFPNYSSELNVNALLLGDSALYLCASSLGTGINYGYTFGSGTRLTVV.

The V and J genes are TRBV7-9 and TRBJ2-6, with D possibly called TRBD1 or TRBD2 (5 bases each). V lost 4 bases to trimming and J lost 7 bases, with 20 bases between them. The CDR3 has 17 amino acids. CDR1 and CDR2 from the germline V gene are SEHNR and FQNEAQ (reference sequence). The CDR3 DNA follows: TGTGCCAGCAGCTACACCTCGGGACCCCGCATAGCCAACGTCCTGACTTTC. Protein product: CASSYTSGPRIANVLTF.

The CDR3 reads CASSWEQNYEQYF. DNA of the CDR3: TGCGCCAGCAGCTGGGAACAGAACTACGAGCAGTACTTC. This rearrangement joins TRBV5-1 to TRBJ2-7; D ambiguous. In germline, CDR1 is SGHRS, CDR2 YFSETQ. The CDR3 length is 13 residues. Trimming took off 3 bases at V and 3 bases at J, with 10 bases between the two ends.

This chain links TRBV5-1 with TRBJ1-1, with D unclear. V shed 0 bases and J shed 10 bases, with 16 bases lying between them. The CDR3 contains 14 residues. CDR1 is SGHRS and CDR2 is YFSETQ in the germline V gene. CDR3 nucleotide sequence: TGCGCCAGCAGCTTGGCTACGGACGCAGCGGCAGCTTTCTTT. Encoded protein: CASSLATDAAAAFF.

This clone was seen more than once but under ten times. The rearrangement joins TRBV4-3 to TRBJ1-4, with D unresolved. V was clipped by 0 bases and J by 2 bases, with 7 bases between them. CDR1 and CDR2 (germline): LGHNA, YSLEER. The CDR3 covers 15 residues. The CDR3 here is CASSQDHATNEKLFF. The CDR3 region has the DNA TGCGCCAGCAGCCAAGATCATGCCACTAATGAAAAACTGTTTTTT.

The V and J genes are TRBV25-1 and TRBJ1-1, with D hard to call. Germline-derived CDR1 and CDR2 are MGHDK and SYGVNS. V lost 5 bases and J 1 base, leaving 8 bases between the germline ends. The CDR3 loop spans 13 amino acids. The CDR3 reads CASSFSENTEAFF. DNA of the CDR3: TGTGCCAGCAGTTTTTCAGAGAACACTGAAGCTTTCTTT.

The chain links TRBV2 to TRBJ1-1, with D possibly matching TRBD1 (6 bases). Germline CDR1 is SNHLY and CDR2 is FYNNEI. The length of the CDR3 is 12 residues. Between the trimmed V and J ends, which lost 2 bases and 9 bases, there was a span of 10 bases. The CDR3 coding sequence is TGTGCCAGCAGTGAACCGACAGGCCAAGCTTTCTTT. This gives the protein CASSEPTGQAFF.

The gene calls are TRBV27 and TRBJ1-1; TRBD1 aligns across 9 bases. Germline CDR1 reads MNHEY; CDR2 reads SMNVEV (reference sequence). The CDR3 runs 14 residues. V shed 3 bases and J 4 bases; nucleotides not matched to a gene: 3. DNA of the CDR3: TGTGCCAGCAGTTTGGGGACAGGGCTCACTGAAGCTTTCTTT. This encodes CASSLGTGLTEAFF.

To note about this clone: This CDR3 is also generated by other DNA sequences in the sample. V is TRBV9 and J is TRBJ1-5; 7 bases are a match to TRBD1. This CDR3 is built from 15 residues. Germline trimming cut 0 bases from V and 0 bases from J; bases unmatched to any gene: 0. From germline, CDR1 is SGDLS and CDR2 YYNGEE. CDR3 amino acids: CASSVGQGSNQPQHF. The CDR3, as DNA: TGTGCCAGCAGCGTAGGACAGGGTAGCAATCAGCCCCAGCATTTT.

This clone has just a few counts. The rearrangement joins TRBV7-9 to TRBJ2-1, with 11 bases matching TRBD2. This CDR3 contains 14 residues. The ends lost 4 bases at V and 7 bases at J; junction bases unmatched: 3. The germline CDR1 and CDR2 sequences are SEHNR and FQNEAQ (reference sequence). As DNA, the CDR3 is TGTGCCAGCAGCTCGCCTAGCGGGGGGAATGAGCAGTTCTTC. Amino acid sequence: CASSSPSGGNEQFF. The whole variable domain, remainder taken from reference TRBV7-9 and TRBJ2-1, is DTGVSQNPRHKITKRGQNVTFRCDPISEHNRLYWYRQTLGQGPEFLTYFQNEAQLEKSRLLSDRFSAERPKGSFSTLEIQRTEQGDSAMYLCASSSPSGGNEQFFGPGTRLTVL.

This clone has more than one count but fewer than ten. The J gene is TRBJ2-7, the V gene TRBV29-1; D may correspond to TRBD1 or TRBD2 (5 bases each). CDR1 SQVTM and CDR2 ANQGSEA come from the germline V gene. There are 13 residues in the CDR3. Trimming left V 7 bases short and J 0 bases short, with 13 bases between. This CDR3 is CSASGTSSYEQYF. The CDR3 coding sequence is TGCAGCGCATCCGGGACGAGCTCCTACGAGCAGTACTTC.

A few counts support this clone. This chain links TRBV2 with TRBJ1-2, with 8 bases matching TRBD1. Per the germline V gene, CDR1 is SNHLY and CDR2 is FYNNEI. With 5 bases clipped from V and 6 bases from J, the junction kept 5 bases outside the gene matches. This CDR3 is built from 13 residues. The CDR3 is CASSPGTGDGYTF. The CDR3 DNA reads TGTGCCAGCAGTCCCGGGACAGGCGATGGCTACACCTTC.

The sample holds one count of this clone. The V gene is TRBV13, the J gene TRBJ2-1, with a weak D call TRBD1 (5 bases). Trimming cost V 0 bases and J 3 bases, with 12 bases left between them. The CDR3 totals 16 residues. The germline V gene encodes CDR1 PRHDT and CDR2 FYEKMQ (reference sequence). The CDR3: CASSLGTLGLYNEQFF. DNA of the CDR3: TGTGCCAGCAGCTTAGGCACGTTGGGGCTCTACAATGAGCAGTTCTTC.

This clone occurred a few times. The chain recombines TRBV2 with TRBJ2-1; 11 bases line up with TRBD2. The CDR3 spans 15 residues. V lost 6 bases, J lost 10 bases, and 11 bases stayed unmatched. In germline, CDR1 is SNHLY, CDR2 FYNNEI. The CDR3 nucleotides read TGTGCCAGCAGGACCATAGCGGGGGGGCCGGACGAGCAGTTCTTC. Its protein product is CASRTIAGGPDEQFF.

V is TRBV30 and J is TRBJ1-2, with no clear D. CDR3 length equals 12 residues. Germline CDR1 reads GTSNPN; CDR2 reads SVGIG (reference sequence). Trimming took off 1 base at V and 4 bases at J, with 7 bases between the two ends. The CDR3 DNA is TGTGCCTGGAGTGACCTTCGCTATGGCTACACCTTC. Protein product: CAWSDLRYGYTF.

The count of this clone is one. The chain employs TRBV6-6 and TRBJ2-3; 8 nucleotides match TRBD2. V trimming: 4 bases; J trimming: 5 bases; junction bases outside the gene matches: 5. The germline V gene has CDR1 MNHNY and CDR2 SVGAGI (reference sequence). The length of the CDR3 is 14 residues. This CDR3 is CASSSGLVVDTQYF. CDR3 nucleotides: TGTGCCAGCAGTTCGGGACTAGTGGTAGATACGCAGTATTTT.

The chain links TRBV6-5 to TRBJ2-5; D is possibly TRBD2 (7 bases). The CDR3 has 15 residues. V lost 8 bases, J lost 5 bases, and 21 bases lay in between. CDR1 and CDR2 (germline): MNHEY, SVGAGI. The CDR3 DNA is TGTGCCAGCGCTCTAGGCGGGGGCCTTACGGAGACCCAGTACTTC. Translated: CASALGGGLTETQYF.

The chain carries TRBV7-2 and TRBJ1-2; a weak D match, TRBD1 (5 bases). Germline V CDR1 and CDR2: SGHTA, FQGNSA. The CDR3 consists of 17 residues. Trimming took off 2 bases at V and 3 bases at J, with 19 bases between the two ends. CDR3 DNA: TGTGCCAGCAGCTTAAGAGCGCGGGTAGGGGAGGACTATGGCTACACCTTC. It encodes CASSLRARVGEDYGYTF.

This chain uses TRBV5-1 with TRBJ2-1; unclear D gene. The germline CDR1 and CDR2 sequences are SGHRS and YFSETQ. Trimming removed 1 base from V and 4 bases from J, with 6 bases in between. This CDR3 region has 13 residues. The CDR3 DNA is TGCGCCAGCAGCTTGTCGGGTTACAATGAGCAGTTCTTC. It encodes CASSLSGYNEQFF.

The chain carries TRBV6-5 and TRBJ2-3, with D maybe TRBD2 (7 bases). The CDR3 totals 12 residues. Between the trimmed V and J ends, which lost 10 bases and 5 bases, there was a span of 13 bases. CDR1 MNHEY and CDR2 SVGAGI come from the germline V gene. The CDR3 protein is CATKGGVDTQYF. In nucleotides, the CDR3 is TGTGCCACGAAAGGGGGGGTAGATACGCAGTATTTT.

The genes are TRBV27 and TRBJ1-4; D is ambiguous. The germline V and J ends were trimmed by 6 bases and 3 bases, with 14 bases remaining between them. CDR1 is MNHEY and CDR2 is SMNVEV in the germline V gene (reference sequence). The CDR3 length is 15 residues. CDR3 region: CASSPMGKPNEKLFF. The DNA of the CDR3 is TGTGCCAGCAGCCCAATGGGGAAGCCTAATGAAAAACTGTTTTTT. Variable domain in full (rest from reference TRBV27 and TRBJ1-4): EAQVTQNPRYLITVTGKKLTVTCSQNMNHEYMSWYRQDPGLGLRQIYYSMNVEVTDKGDVPEGYKVSRKEKRNFPLILESPSPNQTSLYFCASSPMGKPNEKLFFGSGTQLSVL.